The T cell receptor (beta chain) described here comes from a study of CD8 T cells in ankylosing spondylitis. Study-wide points: Ankylosing spondylitis blood appeared to carry a characteristic TCR beta motif of roughly 8 highly homologous variants.

This CDR3 comprises 16 residues. Trimming pared 0 bases from V and 1 base from J, leaving 12 bases between. TCRdb reprocessed the 5' RACE reads with MiXCR, giving one entry per CDR3 protein. The repertoire has hundreds of thousands of distinct CDR3 sequences, approximately 12% of them found once; the top ten carry more than 0.5%. This clonotype appeared a few times. Its antigen is unidentified. The genes are TRBV23-1 and TRBJ2-5; TRBD2 is a possible D gene (6 bases). TRBV23-1 is annotated as an ORF whose role is uncertain. Sequenced: blood, either unsorted or a sorted T cell fraction (not recorded which). The receptor's source is a male donor with ankylosing spondylitis. The CDR3 protein is CASSQSEGDFQETQYF. The DNA of the CDR3 is TGCGCCAGCAGTCAATCCGAAGGGGACTTCCAAGAGACCCAGTACTTC.